The source of this TCR beta chain is a study of CD8+CD57+ T cells in acquired aplastic anemia. Study-wide background: Sorted CD4+ and CD8+ cells yielded DNA averaging around 3.2 ug.

Broader study findings: Comparison of patients with controls identified about 27 shared CD8+ CDR3 sequences.

With respect to this clonotype: The antigen remains undetermined.

The CDR3 covers 13 residues. J gave up 7 bases and V 3 bases, and 4 bases lay outside the gene matches. The template for TCR beta VDJ and CDR3 sequence profiling was genomic DNA. TCRdb reprocessed the reads with MiXCR, giving one entry per CDR3 protein. The sample includes about 130,000 distinct CDR3 sequences, less than 45% of them seen just once. V usage is TRBV12-3 or TRBV12-4 and J usage is TRBJ1-2; 8 nucleotides agree with TRBD1. The specimen was sorted CD4+, CD8+, or CD8+CD57+ T cells (not recorded which) from PBMCs. This sequence originates from a human donor in good health, serving as a control. The CDR3 loop reads CASSLGTGGGYTF. Written as DNA, the CDR3 is TGTGCCAGCAGTTTGGGGACAGGTGGTGGCTACACCTTC.